This T cell receptor (beta chain) derives from a study of cytomegalovirus exposure and HLA in healthy donors. Using immunoSEQ multiplex PCR, the repertoire was profiled, and TCRdb retains in-frame clones only, with some absent. The sample lists some 150,000 clones; about 90% were seen once. From germline, CDR1 is SGHVS and CDR2 FNYEAQ. With 5 bases removed from V and 5 bases from J, the gap between germline ends came to 15 bases. CDR3 length equals 14 residues. This rearrangement joins TRBV7-6 to TRBJ2-5; no definite D call. The sample taken for sequencing was PBMCs. This TCR derives from a woman aged 18-29 years in good health and CMV-seropositive. This CDR3 is CASSPRQLKETQYF. For the CDR3, the DNA is TGTGCCAGCAGCCCTCGCCAGTTAAAGGAGACCCAGTACTTC. Based on the CDR3 plus reference TRBV7-6 and TRBJ2-5, the full variable domain is GAGVSQSPRYKVTKRGQDVALRCDPISGHVSLYWYRQALGQGPEFLTYFNYEAQQDKSGLPNDRFSAERPEGSISTLTIQRTEQRDSAMYRCASSPRQLKETQYFGPGTRLLVL.